This note documents a single T cell receptor (beta chain) sequence. Its target is not known. The data derive from a study of T cells after yellow fever vaccination. About the study: Some fractions had low cell numbers, and these were prepared with SMART-Seq v4 Ultra Low Input. Findings and limits, study-wide: Clonotype sharing between CD4 and CD8 compartments was small. The bulk population could contribute abundant contaminating clonotypes to FACS-sorted repertoires. Reappearing after the booster were most of the clones from primary vaccination (around 96% CD4, approximately 86% CD8).

TCRdb redid the calling of the 5' RACE reads with MiXCR, one entry per CDR3 protein. The data hold approximately 550,000 distinct CDR3 sequences, with roughly a fifth observed a single time. This CDR3 region has 18 residues. Per germline, CDR1 MNHEY and CDR2 SVGEGT. Losses at the gene ends were 5 bases for V and 5 bases for J; bases not matched to a gene: 18. The origin of this receptor is a man in his thirties or forties who received the YFV17D yellow fever vaccine. The sample was PBMCs, taken 15 days after the yellow fever booster vaccination. The chain recombines TRBV6-2 or TRBV6-3 with TRBJ2-7; 10 nucleotides match TRBD2. CDR3 nucleotide sequence: TGTGCCAGCAGTACCTTAAGGGGACTAGCGACCCTCGGTGACGAGCAGTACTTC. Protein: CASSTLRGLATLGDEQYF.